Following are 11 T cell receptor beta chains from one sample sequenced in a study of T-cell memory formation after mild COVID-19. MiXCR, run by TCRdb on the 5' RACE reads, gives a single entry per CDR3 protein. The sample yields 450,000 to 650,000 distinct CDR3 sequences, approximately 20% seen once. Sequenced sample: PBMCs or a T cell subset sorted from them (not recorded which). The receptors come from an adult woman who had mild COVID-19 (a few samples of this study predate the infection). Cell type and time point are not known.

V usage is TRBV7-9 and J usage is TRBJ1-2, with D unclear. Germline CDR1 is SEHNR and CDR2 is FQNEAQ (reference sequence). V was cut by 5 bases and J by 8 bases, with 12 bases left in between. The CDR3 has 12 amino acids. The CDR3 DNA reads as TGTGCCAGCAGCGACGACTGGGCCGGCTACACCTTC. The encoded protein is CASSDDWAGYTF.

This chain's CDR3 is CASGAGVGQPQHF. The CDR3 DNA follows: TGCGCCAGCGGTGCGGGGGTAGGACAGCCCCAGCATTTT. V is TRBV4-1 and J is TRBJ1-5; maybe TRBD1 (5 bases). Germline V gene sequence: CDR1 MGHRA, CDR2 YSYEKL. This CDR3 contains 13 residues. The ends were cut back, 8 bases at V and 7 bases at J, with 15 bases in the middle.

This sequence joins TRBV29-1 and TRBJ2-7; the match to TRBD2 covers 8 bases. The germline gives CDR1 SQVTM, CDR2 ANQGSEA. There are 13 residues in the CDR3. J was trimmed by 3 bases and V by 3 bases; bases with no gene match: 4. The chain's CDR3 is CSVDRGGGYEQYF. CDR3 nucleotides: TGCAGCGTTGACCGGGGGGGCGGCTACGAGCAGTACTTC.

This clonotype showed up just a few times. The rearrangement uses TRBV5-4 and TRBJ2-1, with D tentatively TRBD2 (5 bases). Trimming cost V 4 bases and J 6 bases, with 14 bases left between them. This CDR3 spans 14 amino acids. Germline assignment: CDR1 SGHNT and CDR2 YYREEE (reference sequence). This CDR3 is CASSPNSAVNEQFF. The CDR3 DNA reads TGTGCCAGCAGCCCCAATTCAGCGGTCAATGAGCAGTTCTTC.

CDR3 amino acids: CASSPGTSHSTDTQYF. The CDR3 region has the DNA TGTGCCAGCAGCCCCGGGACTAGCCATAGCACAGATACGCAGTATTTT. The chain has TRBV7-3 and TRBJ2-3; TRBD2 matches 9 bases. CDR1 is SGHTA and CDR2 is FQGTGA in the germline V gene. The CDR3 is made up of 16 amino acids. Trimming removed 5 bases from V and 0 bases from J; junction bases left unmatched: 6. Variable domain in full (rest from reference TRBV7-3 and TRBJ2-3): GAGVSQTPSNKVTEKGKYVELRCDPISGHTALYWYRQSLGQGPEFLIYFQGTGAADDSGLPNDRFFAVRPEGSVSTLKIQRTERGDSAVYLCASSPGTSHSTDTQYFGPGTRLTVL.

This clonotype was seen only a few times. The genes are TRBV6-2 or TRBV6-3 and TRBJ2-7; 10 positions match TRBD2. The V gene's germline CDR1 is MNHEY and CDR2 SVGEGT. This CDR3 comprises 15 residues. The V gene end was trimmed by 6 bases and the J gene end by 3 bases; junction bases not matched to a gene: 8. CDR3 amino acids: CASSERTSGYYEQYF. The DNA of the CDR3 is TGTGCCAGCAGCGAAAGGACTAGCGGCTACTACGAGCAGTACTTC.

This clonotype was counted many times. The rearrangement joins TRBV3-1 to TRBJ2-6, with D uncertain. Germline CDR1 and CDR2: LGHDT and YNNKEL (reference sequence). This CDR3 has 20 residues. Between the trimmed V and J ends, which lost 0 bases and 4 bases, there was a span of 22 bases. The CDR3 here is CASSQEGFEQGPMGANVLTF. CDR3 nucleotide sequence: TGTGCCAGCAGCCAAGAAGGATTCGAGCAAGGCCCCATGGGGGCCAACGTCCTGACTTTC. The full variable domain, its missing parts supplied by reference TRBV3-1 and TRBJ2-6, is DTAVSQTPKYLVTQMGNDKSIKCEQNLGHDTMYWYKQDSKKFLKIMFSYNNKELIINETVPNRFSPKSPDKAHLNLHINSLELGDSAVYFCASSQEGFEQGPMGANVLTFGAGSRLTVL.

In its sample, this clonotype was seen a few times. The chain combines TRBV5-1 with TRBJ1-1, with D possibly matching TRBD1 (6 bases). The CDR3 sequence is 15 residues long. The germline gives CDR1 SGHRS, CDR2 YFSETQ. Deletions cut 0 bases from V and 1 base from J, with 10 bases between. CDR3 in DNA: TGCGCCAGCAGCTTGGAGGGACATCCGAACACTGAAGCTTTCTTT. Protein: CASSLEGHPNTEAFF.

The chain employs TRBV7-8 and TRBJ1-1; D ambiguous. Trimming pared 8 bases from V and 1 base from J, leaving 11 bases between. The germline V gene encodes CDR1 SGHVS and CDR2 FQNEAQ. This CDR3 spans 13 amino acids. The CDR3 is CASDTTPNTEAFF. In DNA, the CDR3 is TGTGCCAGCGACACAACACCGAACACTGAAGCTTTCTTT.

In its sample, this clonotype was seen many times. CDR3 loop: CASSISVGTDTQYF. In nucleotides, the CDR3 is TGTGCCAGTAGTATAAGTGTGGGCACAGATACGCAGTATTTT. This chain connects TRBV19 to TRBJ2-3; D unresolved. The V gene's germline CDR1 is LNHDA and CDR2 SQIVND (reference sequence). The V end was cut by 2 bases, the J end by 1 base, with 7 bases between. The CDR3 totals 14 residues.

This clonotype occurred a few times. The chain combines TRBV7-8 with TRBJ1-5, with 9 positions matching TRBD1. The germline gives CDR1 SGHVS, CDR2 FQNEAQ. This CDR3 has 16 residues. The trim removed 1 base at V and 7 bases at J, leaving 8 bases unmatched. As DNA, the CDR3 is TGTGCCAGCAGCTTAGGACACACAGGGGGCGGGCAGCCCCAGCATTTT. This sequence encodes CASSLGHTGGGQPQHF.